The 30 T cell receptor beta chains listed next were all sequenced from one sample in a study of cytomegalovirus exposure and HLA in healthy donors. Sequencing was performed with immunoSEQ multiplex PCR; in TCRdb, only in-frame clones are kept and a portion is missing. The sample has 200,000 to 250,000 clones, 88% seen once. The sequenced material came from PBMCs. These receptor sequences come from a woman aged 18-29 years in good health and CMV-seronegative.

The chain uses TRBV7-3 and TRBJ1-2; no clear D gene. CDR1 SGHTA and CDR2 FQGTGA come from the germline V gene. CDR3 size: 13 residues. V lost 6 bases and J 7 bases, leaving 15 bases between the germline ends. The CDR3 DNA reads as TGTGCCAGCAGTTCCGCCCGAGGGCTTGGCTACACCTTC. Translation: CASSSARGLGYTF.

The chain has TRBV7-6 and TRBJ1-1; 9 positions agree with TRBD1. Germline V gives CDR1 SGHVS, CDR2 FNYEAQ. The CDR3 is 15 residues long. The V gene end was trimmed by 5 bases and the J gene end by 4 bases; junction bases not matched to a gene: 8. CDR3 DNA sequence: TGTGCCAGCAGCGCCACGACAGGGGGGCTCACTGAAGCTTTCTTT. It is translated as CASSATTGGLTEAFF.

The rearrangement links TRBV7-7 to TRBJ1-3; 8 nucleotides match TRBD1. Germline lookup yields CDR1 SSHAT and CDR2 FNYEAQ (reference sequence). The CDR3 sequence is 12 residues long. The CDR3 reads CATQGAGDTIYF. CDR3 coding DNA: TGTGCGACTCAGGGGGCGGGTGACACCATATATTTT.

V is TRBV19 and J is TRBJ1-1, with D unclear. This CDR3 spans 13 amino acids. CDR1 and CDR2 (germline): LNHDA, SQIVND (reference sequence). The V and J ends lost 4 bases and 5 bases respectively, with 11 bases between them. The CDR3 coding sequence is TGTGCCAGTAGTAACCGGGGTCAAACTGAAGCTTTCTTT. This translates into CASSNRGQTEAFF.

This rearrangement joins TRBV6-5 to TRBJ1-3; D is perhaps TRBD1 (5 bases). This CDR3 is built from 13 residues. CDR1 is MNHEY and CDR2 is SVGAGI in the germline V gene. V lost 0 bases to trimming and J lost 8 bases, with 8 bases between them. DNA of the CDR3: TGTGCCAGCAGTTACTCGAAGGGGCACACCATATATTTT. Translation gives CASSYSKGHTIYF.

The chain joins TRBV13 to TRBJ1-1; a weak D match, TRBD1 (5 bases). The germline V gene has CDR1 PRHDT and CDR2 FYEKMQ (reference sequence). V lost 5 bases, J lost 0 bases, and 13 bases lay in between. The CDR3 contains 15 residues. This chain's CDR3 is CASSLGRGLNTEAFF. The CDR3 nucleotides read TGTGCCAGCAGCCTCGGCCGGGGGTTGAACACTGAAGCTTTCTTT.

Here the CDR3 DNA reads TGTGCCACCAGCAGAGTTTTAGGGAGCTATGAGCAGTTCTTC. Encoded protein: CATSRVLGSYEQFF. This chain links TRBV15 with TRBJ2-1; D may be TRBD2 (5 bases). In germline, CDR1 is LNHNV, CDR2 YYDKDF (reference sequence). The CDR3 sequence is 14 residues long. V was clipped by 1 base and J by 8 bases, with 12 bases between them.

This clone was found a few times. This chain joins TRBV10-3 and TRBJ2-7; 15 bases line up with TRBD2. The CDR3 runs 14 residues. The germline V gene has CDR1 ENHRY and CDR2 SYGVKD. V was pared by 2 bases and J by 7 bases, with 0 bases of the junction left unmatched. The CDR3 region is CAISEGLAGGEQYF. CDR3 nucleotides: TGTGCCATCAGTGAGGGACTAGCGGGAGGGGAGCAGTACTTC.

The rearrangement links TRBV5-1 to TRBJ2-5; 9 bases agree with TRBD1. This CDR3 comprises 17 residues. The J segment lost 5 bases and the V segment lost 4 bases, leaving 15 bases of the junction unmatched. CDR1 and CDR2 (germline): SGHRS, YFSETQ. CDR3 sequence reads: CASSPGTGYDIGETQYF. In DNA form, the CDR3 reads TGCGCCAGCAGCCCCGGGACAGGGTACGACATTGGGGAGACCCAGTACTTC.

The chain joins TRBV18 to TRBJ2-3; 9 bases fit TRBD2. V trimming: 5 bases; J trimming: 5 bases; junction bases outside the gene matches: 5. The CDR3 is 14 residues long. From germline, CDR1 is KGHSH and CDR2 LQKENI. CDR3 loop: CASSTGLAVDTQYF. The CDR3 DNA reads as TGTGCCAGCTCAACGGGACTAGCTGTAGATACGCAGTATTTT.

This rearrangement joins TRBV2 to TRBJ2-2, with D possibly being TRBD1 (6 bases). CDR1 SNHLY and CDR2 FYNNEI come from the germline V gene. Trimming removed 6 bases at V and 5 bases at J, with 16 bases between. The CDR3 extends over 15 amino acids. The CDR3 sequence is CASSDPGTPTGELFF. In DNA, the CDR3 is TGTGCCAGCAGCGACCCCGGGACACCAACCGGGGAGCTGTTTTTT.

This clone was counted once. CDR3: CASSRLAGVGEQYF. The CDR3 bases are TGTGCCAGCAGCCGACTAGCGGGAGTGGGGGAGCAGTACTTC. V gene TRBV7-2 combines with J gene TRBJ2-7; 12 bases line up with TRBD2. Germline CDR1 and CDR2: SGHTA and FQGNSA. This CDR3 is 14 amino acids long. Trimming cost V 5 bases and J 7 bases; bases outside gene matches: 6.

V and J are TRBV10-3 and TRBJ1-5; a weak D match, TRBD1 (6 bases). Per germline, CDR1 ENHRY and CDR2 SYGVKD. V was pared by 8 bases and J by 3 bases, with 11 bases between. The CDR3 runs 13 residues. As DNA, the CDR3 is TGTGCCATCGGCGACAGGTCCAATCAGCCCCAGCATTTT. The encoded protein is CAIGDRSNQPQHF.

The sample holds one count of this clone. This chain uses TRBV6-1 with TRBJ2-1, with 11 positions matching TRBD2. CDR1 is MNHNS, CDR2 SASEGT, per germline. J gave up 3 bases and V 3 bases, and 7 bases lay outside the gene matches. This CDR3 comprises 17 residues. The CDR3 DNA sequence: TGTGCCAGCAGTGACGGGACTAGCGGAACGGGCTACAATGAGCAGTTCTTC. Amino acids: CASSDGTSGTGYNEQFF.

The chain recombines TRBV28 with TRBJ1-4; no definite D call. The CDR3 runs 14 residues. The germline V gene has CDR1 MDHEN and CDR2 SYDVKM. V was clipped by 4 bases and J by 5 bases, with 11 bases between them. CDR3 sequence reads: CASSSRRGNEKLFF. In nucleotides, the CDR3 is TGTGCCAGCAGTTCCCGGCGGGGAAATGAAAAACTGTTTTTT.

This chain joins TRBV4-1 and TRBJ2-2, with TRBD2 identical over 10 bases. Germline CDR1 reads MGHRA; CDR2 reads YSYEKL. The CDR3 consists of 16 residues. V was pared by 4 bases and J by 1 base, with 3 bases of the junction left unmatched. This CDR3 is CASSPASGGNTGELFF. CDR3 nucleotide sequence: TGCGCCAGCAGCCCGGCTAGCGGGGGGAACACCGGGGAGCTGTTTTTT.

This chain uses TRBV11-1 with TRBJ2-7; possible D gene TRBD1, 6 bases. V lost 5 bases to trimming and J lost 3 bases, with 8 bases between them. Per germline, CDR1 SGHAT and CDR2 FQDESV (reference sequence). CDR3 length equals 12 residues. CDR3 region: CASSRDIYEQYF. For the CDR3, the DNA is TGTGCCAGCAGCCGGGACATCTACGAGCAGTACTTC.

A few counts support this clone. The chain combines TRBV4-2 with TRBJ2-7; 11 positions agree with TRBD2. The length of the CDR3 is 18 residues. CDR1 and CDR2 (germline): LGHNA, YNFKEQ. Losses at the gene ends were 0 bases for V and 2 bases for J; bases not matched to a gene: 9. CDR3 in amino acids: CASSQDLSGRALAYEQYF. The DNA for the CDR3 is TGTGCCAGCAGCCAAGATCTTAGCGGGAGGGCCTTAGCCTACGAGCAGTACTTC.

J is TRBJ1-5 and V is TRBV15; 9 bases agree with TRBD1. Germline lookup yields CDR1 LNHNV and CDR2 YYDKDF (reference sequence). V shed 4 bases, J shed 7 bases, and the junction held 8 bases outside the gene matches. CDR3 length equals 15 residues. The CDR3: CATSTEGQGGQPQHF. CDR3 in DNA: TGTGCCACCAGCACAGAGGGACAGGGCGGGCAGCCCCAGCATTTT.

The chain uses TRBV9 and TRBJ1-2; TRBD1 matches 7 bases. Germline V gives CDR1 SGDLS, CDR2 YYNGEE. The CDR3 runs 15 residues. Trimming cost V 6 bases and J 5 bases; bases outside gene matches: 13. CDR3 nucleotides: TGTGCCAGCACCCAAGGCTCAGGGGGGAATTATGGCTACACCTTC. This sequence encodes CASTQGSGGNYGYTF.

This clone showed up just once. The rearrangement links TRBV27 to TRBJ2-7, with unresolved D. Germline-derived CDR1 and CDR2 are MNHEY and SMNVEV (reference sequence). V dropped 11 bases and J dropped 4 bases, with 15 bases sitting between them. This CDR3 has 12 residues. In nucleotides, the CDR3 is TGTGCCCGAAGAGCCATCTTATACGAGCAGTACTTC. This sequence encodes CARRAILYEQYF.

The chain uses TRBV27 and TRBJ2-7; tentative D call: TRBD2 (5 bases). Germline CDR1 MNHEY, CDR2 SMNVEV (reference sequence). V lost 7 bases, J lost 0 bases, and 10 bases lay in between. CDR3 length: 13 residues. CDR3: CASMSGTSYEQYF. The CDR3 DNA reads as TGTGCCAGCATGTCGGGAACCTCCTACGAGCAGTACTTC.

Concerning this clone: A much larger clone lies one base from this, so it may be a read error. The CDR3 here is CASSPGNTGELFF. Written as DNA, the CDR3 is TGTGCCAGCAGTCCAGGGAACACCGGGGAGCTGTTTTTT. This sequence joins TRBV27 and TRBJ2-2, with D hard to call. Looked up from germline, CDR1 is MNHEY and CDR2 is SMNVEV (reference sequence). The germline V and J ends were trimmed by 5 bases and 1 base, with 5 bases remaining between them. CDR3 length equals 13 residues.

V and J are TRBV9 and TRBJ1-1; 8 bases match TRBD1. The CDR3 has 15 amino acids. The V gene's germline CDR1 is SGDLS and CDR2 YYNGEE. The V gene end was trimmed by 4 bases and the J gene end by 4 bases; junction bases not matched to a gene: 9. The CDR3 protein is CASSPTTGAATEAFF. CDR3 in DNA: TGTGCCAGCAGCCCCACGACAGGGGCGGCCACTGAAGCTTTCTTT.

In its sample, this clone was seen once. The genes are TRBV6-6 and TRBJ2-7; 8 bases are a match to TRBD1. The germline gives CDR1 MNHNY, CDR2 SVGAGI (reference sequence). V dropped 6 bases and J dropped 3; count of bases not matched to a gene: 7. CDR3 length equals 14 residues. CDR3: CASRPTGTGYEQYF. In nucleotides, the CDR3 is TGTGCCAGCAGGCCTACGGGGACAGGCTACGAGCAGTACTTC.

This clone was counted once. The genes are TRBV18 and TRBJ1-2; 7 nucleotides line up with TRBD1. Germline trimming cut 5 bases from V and 2 bases from J; bases unmatched to any gene: 5. The CDR3 has 14 residues. Germline loops: CDR1 KGHSH, CDR2 LQKENI. This CDR3 is CASSGGTDNYGYTF. CDR3 DNA: TGTGCCAGCTCAGGAGGGACAGACAACTATGGCTACACCTTC.

This chain links TRBV5-1 with TRBJ2-7; 7 bases line up with TRBD1. V shed 1 base, J shed 0 bases, and the junction held 4 bases outside the gene matches. The CDR3 contains 15 residues. Germline CDR1 reads SGHRS; CDR2 reads YFSETQ. As DNA, the CDR3 is TGCGCCAGCAGCTTGTCTGGGACAGTCTCCTACGAGCAGTACTTC. Protein product: CASSLSGTVSYEQYF.

This rearrangement joins TRBV4-1 to TRBJ2-7; D might be TRBD2 (7 bases). The germline V gene encodes CDR1 MGHRA and CDR2 YSYEKL. This CDR3 spans 15 amino acids. The V and J ends lost 1 base and 5 bases respectively, with 15 bases between them. The CDR3 loop reads CASSQVMGGLDEQYF. The CDR3 coding sequence is TGCGCCAGCAGCCAAGTAATGGGGGGGCTCGACGAGCAGTACTTC.

The chain links TRBV2 to TRBJ1-3, with no clear D. Germline lookup yields CDR1 SNHLY and CDR2 FYNNEI. This CDR3 region has 15 residues. V was shortened by 4 bases and J by 0 bases, with 10 bases between the two germline ends. CDR3 sequence reads: CASSGAANSGNTIYF. CDR3 bases: TGTGCCAGCAGTGGGGCCGCTAACTCTGGAAACACCATATATTTT.

This clone appeared once. The rearrangement uses TRBV15 and TRBJ2-1; perhaps TRBD2 as D (6 bases). Germline V gene lookup returns CDR1 LNHNV and CDR2 YYDKDF (reference sequence). Trimming left V 0 bases short and J 0 bases short, with 9 bases between. The CDR3 consists of 16 residues. The CDR3 region is CATSREGRTSYNEQFF. CDR3 DNA: TGTGCCACCAGCAGAGAGGGGAGGACCTCCTACAATGAGCAGTTCTTC.